The next 6 T cell receptor beta chains were all read from a single sample in a study of regulatory T cells in long-lasting Graves disease. Time point meaning: newly diagnosed GD, antithyroid drugs for less than 3 months. PBMCs were the source of the RNA used for TCR sequencing. Library construction for TCR beta used iRepertoire HTBI primers and Arm-PCR of CDR3 regions. TCRdb fed the multiplex PCR reads into MiXCR, producing one record per CDR3 protein. Of 680,000 or so distinct CDR3 sequences detected, about 16% appear once; the ten largest clones hold about 17%. The sample was also reused in another study, on T cells in Graves' hyperthyroidism and ophthalmopathy.

Specimen: peripheral blood mononuclear cells (PBMCs), collected at new diagnosis, from a patient treated with antithyroid drugs. The receptors originated from a woman between 25 and 40 years old with Graves disease.

This clonotype showed up just once. The likely explanation is a read error, given a far larger clone one base away. The rearrangement uses TRBV7-3 and TRBJ2-1; D gene ambiguous. From germline, CDR1 is SGHTA and CDR2 FQGTGA. The V gene lost 5 bases and the J gene lost 3 bases, with 8 bases spanning the gap. The CDR3 has 13 amino acids. As DNA, the CDR3 is TGTGCCAGCAGCGGCATGGGCTACAATGAGCAGTTCTTC. Its translation is CASSGMGYNEQFF.

J is TRBJ2-2 and V is TRBV13; 9 positions agree with TRBD1. V lost 4 bases to trimming and J lost 1 base; unmatched junction nucleotides: 4. CDR3 length: 16 amino acids. In germline, CDR1 is PRHDT, CDR2 FYEKMQ (reference sequence). DNA of the CDR3: TGTGCCAGCAGCTCAGGGACAGGGAGGAACACCGGGGAGCTGTTTTTT. Amino acid sequence: CASSSGTGRNTGELFF.

This clonotype was counted at least ten times. The CDR3 DNA is TGTGCCAGCAGCACCTGGACAGGGATTGATCAGCCCCAGCATTTT. This encodes CASSTWTGIDQPQHF. The chain uses TRBV7-2 and TRBJ1-5, with TRBD1 matching 8 bases. CDR1 and CDR2 (germline): SGHTA, FQGNSA. The CDR3 has 15 amino acids. The V segment lost 5 bases and the J segment 5 bases; nucleotides outside the gene matches: 8.

This clonotype was recorded at least ten times. The rearrangement joins TRBV27 to TRBJ1-1, with TRBD1 identical over 7 bases. CDR1 and CDR2 from the germline V gene are MNHEY and SMNVEV (reference sequence). The CDR3 extends over 17 amino acids. V was pared by 1 base and J by 1 base, with 9 bases of the junction left unmatched. The CDR3 nucleotides read TGTGCCAGCAGTTTATTTGGCGGGACAGCAGCGAACACTGAAGCTTTCTTT. Translated, it gives CASSLFGGTAANTEAFF.

This clonotype was detected a few times. The chain joins TRBV28 to TRBJ1-3; D uncertain. The germline gives CDR1 MDHEN, CDR2 SYDVKM. The CDR3 consists of 15 residues. Trimming shortened V by 5 bases and J by 4 bases, and 15 bases separated the two germline ends. DNA of the CDR3: TGTGCCAGCAGTCCCCGACATCTAATCGGAAACACCATATATTTT. It is translated as CASSPRHLIGNTIYF. The full variable domain, completed using reference TRBV28 and TRBJ1-3, is DVKVTQSSRYLVKRTGEKVFLECVQDMDHENMFWYRQDPGLGLRLIYFSYDVKMKEKGDIPEGYSVSREKKERFSLILESASTNQTSMYLCASSPRHLIGNTIYFGEGSWLTVV.

This clonotype has ten or more counts. The chain combines TRBV7-9 with TRBJ2-3; possibly TRBD1 or TRBD2 for D (5 bases each). CDR1 and CDR2 (germline): SEHNR, FQNEAQ (reference sequence). V lost 5 bases and J 2 bases, leaving 11 bases between the germline ends. This CDR3 is built from 14 residues. CDR3 sequence reads: CASSPWGSTDTQYF. CDR3 DNA: TGTGCCAGCAGCCCGTGGGGGTCCACAGATACGCAGTATTTT.